A single sample gave rise to the 14 T cell receptor beta chains below, sequenced in a study of vaccination and CD4 T cells after COVID-19. Researchers used the Oncomine TCR Beta short-read assay to sequence DNA from cultured CD4+ T cells. The genomic DNA was obtained from cultured CD4+ T cells by extraction with the QIAamp micro DNA kit. MiXCR was run by TCRdb on the PCR reads, yielding one entry per CDR3 protein. The sample lists some 11,000 distinct CDR3 sequences, 30% to 50% seen once, with about a fifth in the top ten. These receptors' targets are unknown. Treatment of the sample: roughly nine-day PBMC culture with coronavirus spike peptide pools or control peptides (ViraFEST assay). Before the COVID-19 pandemic (2011-2018), CD4+ T cells were obtained from the unexposed donor. Sequences were obtained from CD4+ T cells from blood, cultured in vitro. Receptors originate from a human donor in good health.

The chain employs TRBV30 and TRBJ2-5; 15 positions match TRBD2. Germline V gives CDR1 GTSNPN, CDR2 SVGIG (reference sequence). The junction had 4 bases not matched to a gene; V was cut back by 7 bases and J by 7 bases. The CDR3 loop spans 13 amino acids. The CDR3: CAYSGLAGGTQYF. CDR3 nucleotide sequence: TGTGCCTATTCGGGACTAGCGGGAGGGACCCAGTACTTC.

The rearrangement joins TRBV15 to TRBJ2-7, with 8 bases identical to TRBD1. Germline CDR1 reads LNHNV; CDR2 reads YYDKDF (reference sequence). This CDR3 is 16 amino acids long. Losses at the gene ends were 0 bases for V and 5 bases for J; bases not matched to a gene: 9. CDR3 sequence reads: CATSRDLGTGGHEQYF. The CDR3 nucleotides are TGTGCCACCAGCAGAGATTTGGGTACAGGGGGTCACGAGCAGTACTTC.

A single count supports this clonotype. The chain combines TRBV5-1 with TRBJ1-6; TRBD1 matches at 11 bases. This CDR3 has 16 residues. Looked up from germline, CDR1 is SGHRS and CDR2 is YFSETQ. V lost 6 bases and J lost 8; bases outside the gene matches: 10. The CDR3 loop is CASTRTGGIGDSPLHF. CDR3 nucleotides: TGCGCCAGCACCAGGACAGGGGGCATCGGGGATTCACCCCTCCACTTT.

V and J are TRBV7-2 and TRBJ2-5, with D possibly TRBD2 on 6 matching bases. CDR1 SGHTA and CDR2 FQGNSA come from the germline V gene. Trimming removed 0 bases at V and 1 base at J, with 15 bases between. The CDR3 is made up of 17 amino acids. This CDR3 is CASSLAGRGTPQETQYF. CDR3 DNA: TGTGCCAGCAGCTTAGCGGGACGCGGGACTCCCCAAGAGACCCAGTACTTC.

Only a few counts were recorded for this clonotype. V gene TRBV28 combines with J gene TRBJ1-2, with unresolved D. This CDR3 has 15 residues. The germline V and J ends were trimmed by 2 bases and 4 bases, with 14 bases remaining between them. The V gene's germline CDR1 is MDHEN and CDR2 SYDVKM. Written as DNA, the CDR3 is TGTGCCAGCAGTTTAGAATTGTTTTGGGGCTATGGCTACACCTTC. It yields the protein CASSLELFWGYGYTF.

V gene TRBV30 combines with J gene TRBJ2-7; maybe TRBD1 (7 bases). The CDR3 spans 11 residues. The germline V gene encodes CDR1 GTSNPN and CDR2 SVGIG (reference sequence). Written as DNA, the CDR3 is TGTAGCGCGGGACAGCCTTACGAGCAGTACTTC. It translates to CSAGQPYEQYF.

This chain uses TRBV28 with TRBJ1-2, with D possibly TRBD1 on 5 matching bases. V lost 3 bases to trimming and J lost 8 bases, with 13 bases between them. The CDR3 sequence is 13 residues long. Germline CDR1 MDHEN, CDR2 SYDVKM. The CDR3 nucleotides read TGTGCCAGCAGTTTTGAGGGGATGCGAGGCTACACCTTC. Its protein is CASSFEGMRGYTF.

This rearrangement joins TRBV20-1 to TRBJ1-5; D may be TRBD1 (5 bases). Germline lookup yields CDR1 DFQATT and CDR2 SNEGSKA (reference sequence). Trimming stripped 1 base from V and 4 bases from J, with 8 bases between. CDR3 length: 13 amino acids. This chain's CDR3 is CSARGGGNQPQHF. For the CDR3, the DNA is TGCAGTGCTAGAGGGGGGGGGAATCAGCCCCAGCATTTT.

CDR3 in amino acids: CASSQGLLVANEQFF. CDR3 sequence (DNA): TGCGCCAGCAGCCAAGGCCTTCTAGTTGCAAATGAGCAGTTCTTC. The V call is TRBV4-3, the J call TRBJ2-1, with unresolved D. The ends were cut back, 1 base at V and 7 bases at J, with 14 bases in the middle. The CDR3 contains 15 residues. The germline V gene encodes CDR1 LGHNA and CDR2 YSLEER.

The chain recombines TRBV28 with TRBJ1-2; D not certain. V lost 2 bases to trimming and J lost 7 bases, with 11 bases between them. Germline CDR1 is MDHEN and CDR2 is SYDVKM. The CDR3 has 13 residues. The CDR3 DNA follows: TGTGCCAGCAGTTTAAAAGGTTTTGGTGGCTACACCTTC. Protein: CASSLKGFGGYTF.

The rearrangement joins TRBV4-3 to TRBJ2-2, with D hard to call. Germline lookup yields CDR1 LGHNA and CDR2 YSLEER. This CDR3 comprises 16 residues. Trimming cost V 1 base and J 2 bases, with 11 bases left between them. CDR3 bases: TGCGCCAGCAGCCAAGTAGCACAGATAAACACCGGGGAGCTGTTTTTT. Translated: CASSQVAQINTGELFF.

The J gene is TRBJ1-1, the V gene TRBV30; 9 bases match TRBD1. The CDR3 extends over 13 amino acids. V shed 8 bases and J 2 bases; nucleotides not matched to a gene: 6. Germline V CDR1 and CDR2: GTSNPN, SVGIG (reference sequence). The CDR3 spells CAGRTGDNTEAFF. CDR3 in DNA: TGTGCCGGGCGGACAGGGGACAACACTGAAGCTTTCTTT.

This clonotype is medium-sized in the sample. This chain joins TRBV6-1 and TRBJ1-2; 9 nucleotides agree with TRBD1. Losses at the gene ends were 5 bases for V and 8 bases for J; bases not matched to a gene: 6. The CDR3 extends over 13 amino acids. Germline values: CDR1 MNHNS, CDR2 SASEGT. The CDR3 reads CASSKQGAWGYTF. The CDR3 nucleotides are TGTGCCAGCAGTAAACAGGGGGCTTGGGGCTACACCTTC.

The chain links TRBV28 to TRBJ1-5; D is unclear. The germline V gene encodes CDR1 MDHEN and CDR2 SYDVKM. The CDR3 is 17 residues long. V shed 6 bases and J shed 2 bases, with 20 bases lying between them. CDR3 protein: CASRGLESGARNQPQHF. The CDR3 DNA reads TGTGCCAGCAGAGGTCTAGAGTCAGGAGCCCGCAATCAGCCCCAGCATTTT.